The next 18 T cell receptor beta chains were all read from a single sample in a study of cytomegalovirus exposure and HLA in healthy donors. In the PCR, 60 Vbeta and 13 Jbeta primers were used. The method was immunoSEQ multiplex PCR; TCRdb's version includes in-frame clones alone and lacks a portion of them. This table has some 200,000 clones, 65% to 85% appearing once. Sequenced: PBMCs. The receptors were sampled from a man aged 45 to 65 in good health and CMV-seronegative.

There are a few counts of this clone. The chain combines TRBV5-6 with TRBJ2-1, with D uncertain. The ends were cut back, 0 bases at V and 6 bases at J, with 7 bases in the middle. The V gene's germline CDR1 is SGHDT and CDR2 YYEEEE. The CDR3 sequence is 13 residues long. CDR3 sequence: CASSLGTLNEQFF. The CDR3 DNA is TGTGCCAGCAGCTTGGGAACTCTCAATGAGCAGTTCTTC.

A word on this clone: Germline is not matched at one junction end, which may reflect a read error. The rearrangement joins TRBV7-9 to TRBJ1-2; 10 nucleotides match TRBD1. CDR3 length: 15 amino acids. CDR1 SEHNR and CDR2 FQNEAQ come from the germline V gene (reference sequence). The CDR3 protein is CSSSLVGTGDNGYTF. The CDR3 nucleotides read TGTTCCAGCAGCTTAGTAGGGACAGGGGATAATGGCTACACCTTC.

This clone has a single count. The CDR3, as DNA: TGTGCCAGCTCACCACAAGCGTACCAAGAGACCCAGTACTTC. This gives the protein CASSPQAYQETQYF. The J gene is TRBJ2-5, the V gene TRBV18; D remains unclear. Trimming removed 1 base at V and 0 bases at J, with 6 bases between. There are 14 residues in the CDR3. Germline values: CDR1 KGHSH, CDR2 LQKENI.

The CDR3 protein is CASSPGQDYEQYF. The CDR3 nucleotides read TGTGCCAGCAGTCCCGGACAGGACTACGAGCAGTACTTC. The chain employs TRBV27 and TRBJ2-7; 7 bases are a match to TRBD1. CDR3 length: 13 amino acids. Germline lookup yields CDR1 MNHEY and CDR2 SMNVEV (reference sequence). V lost 5 bases and J lost 3; bases outside the gene matches: 4.

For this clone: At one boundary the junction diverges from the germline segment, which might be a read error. CDR3 in DNA: TGTTCCAGCAGCTCCGAGGGCCTTGGCTACACCTTC. This sequence encodes CSSSSEGLGYTF. This rearrangement joins TRBV7-9 to TRBJ1-2; D gene unclear. Germline CDR1 reads SEHNR; CDR2 reads FQNEAQ (reference sequence). CDR3 length: 12 residues.

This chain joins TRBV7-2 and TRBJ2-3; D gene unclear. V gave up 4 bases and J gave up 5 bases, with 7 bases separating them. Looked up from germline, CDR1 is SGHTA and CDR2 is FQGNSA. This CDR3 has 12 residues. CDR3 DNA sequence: TGTGCCAGCAGCTCCCCAGGAGATACGCAGTATTTT. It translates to CASSSPGDTQYF.

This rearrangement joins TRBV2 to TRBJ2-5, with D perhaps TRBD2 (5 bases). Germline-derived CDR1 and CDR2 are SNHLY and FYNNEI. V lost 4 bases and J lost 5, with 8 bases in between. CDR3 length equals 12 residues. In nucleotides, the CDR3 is TGTGCCAGCAGTGCTAGCAGGGAGACCCAGTACTTC. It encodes CASSASRETQYF.

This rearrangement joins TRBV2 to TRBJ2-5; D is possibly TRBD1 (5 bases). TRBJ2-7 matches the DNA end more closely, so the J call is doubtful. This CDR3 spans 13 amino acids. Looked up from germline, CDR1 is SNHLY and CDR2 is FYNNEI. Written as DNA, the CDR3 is TGTGCCAGCAAAGGGGTACTGACCTACGAGCAGTACTTC. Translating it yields CASKGVLTYEQYF.

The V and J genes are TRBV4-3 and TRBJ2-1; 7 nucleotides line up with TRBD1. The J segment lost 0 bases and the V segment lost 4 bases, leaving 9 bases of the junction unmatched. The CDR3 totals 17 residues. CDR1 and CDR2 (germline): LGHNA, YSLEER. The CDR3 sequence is CASSPSPGQLSYNEQFF. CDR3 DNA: TGCGCCAGCAGCCCCTCGCCGGGACAGCTCTCCTACAATGAGCAGTTCTTC.

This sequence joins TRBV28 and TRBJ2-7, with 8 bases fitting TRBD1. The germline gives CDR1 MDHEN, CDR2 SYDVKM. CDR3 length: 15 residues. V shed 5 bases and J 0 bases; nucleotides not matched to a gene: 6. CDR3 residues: CASSRDRRSSYEQYF. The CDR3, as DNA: TGTGCCAGCAGTAGGGACAGGCGGAGCTCCTACGAGCAGTACTTC.

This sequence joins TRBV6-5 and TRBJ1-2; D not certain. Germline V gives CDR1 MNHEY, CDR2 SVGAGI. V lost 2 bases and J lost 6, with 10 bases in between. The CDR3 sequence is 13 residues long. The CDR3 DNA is TGTGCCAGCAGTTACCGCCGAGAGGATGGCTACACCTTC. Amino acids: CASSYRREDGYTF.

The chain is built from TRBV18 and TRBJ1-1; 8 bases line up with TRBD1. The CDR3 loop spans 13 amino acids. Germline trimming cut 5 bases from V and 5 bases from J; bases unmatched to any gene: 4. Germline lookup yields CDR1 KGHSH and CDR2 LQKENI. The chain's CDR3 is CASSEDRETEAFF. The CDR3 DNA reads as TGTGCCAGCTCAGAGGACAGGGAAACTGAAGCTTTCTTT. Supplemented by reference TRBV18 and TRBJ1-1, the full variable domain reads NAGVMQNPRHLVRRRGQEARLRCSPMKGHSHVYWYRQLPEEGLKFMVYLQKENIIDESGMPKERFSAEFPKEGPSILRIQQVVRGDSAAYFCASSEDRETEAFFGQGTRLTVV.

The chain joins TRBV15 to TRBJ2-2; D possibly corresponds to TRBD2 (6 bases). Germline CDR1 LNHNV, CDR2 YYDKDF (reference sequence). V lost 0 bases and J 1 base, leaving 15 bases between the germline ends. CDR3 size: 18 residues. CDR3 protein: CATSRDFGGILNTGELFF. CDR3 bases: TGTGCCACCAGCAGAGATTTCGGCGGGATCCTGAACACCGGGGAGCTGTTTTTT.

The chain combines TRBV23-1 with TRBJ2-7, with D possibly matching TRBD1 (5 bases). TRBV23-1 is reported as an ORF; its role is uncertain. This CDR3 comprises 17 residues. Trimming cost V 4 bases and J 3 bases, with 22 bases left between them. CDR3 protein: CASSPSIKDSIYYEQYF. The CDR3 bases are TGCGCCAGCAGTCCCTCTATTAAAGACAGCATTTACTACGAGCAGTACTTC.

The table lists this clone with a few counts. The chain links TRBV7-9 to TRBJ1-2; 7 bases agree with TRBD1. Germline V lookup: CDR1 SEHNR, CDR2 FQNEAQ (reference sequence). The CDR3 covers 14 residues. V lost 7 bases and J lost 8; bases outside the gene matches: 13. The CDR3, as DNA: TGTGCCAGCACCGCCGTACTACAGGGGCCCGGCTACACCTTC. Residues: CASTAVLQGPGYTF.

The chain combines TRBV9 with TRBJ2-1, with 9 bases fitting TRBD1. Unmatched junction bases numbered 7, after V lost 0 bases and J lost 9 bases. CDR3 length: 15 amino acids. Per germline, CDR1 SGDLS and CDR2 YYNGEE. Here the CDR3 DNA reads TGTGCCAGCAGCGTAGGAGGGACAGGGTATAGTGAGCAGTTCTTC. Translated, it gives CASSVGGTGYSEQFF.

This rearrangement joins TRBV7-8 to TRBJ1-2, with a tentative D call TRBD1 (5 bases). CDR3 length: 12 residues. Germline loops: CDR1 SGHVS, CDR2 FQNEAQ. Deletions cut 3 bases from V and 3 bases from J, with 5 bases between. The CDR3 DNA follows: TGTGCCAGCAGCTTGACAGACTATGGCTACACCTTC. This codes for CASSLTDYGYTF.

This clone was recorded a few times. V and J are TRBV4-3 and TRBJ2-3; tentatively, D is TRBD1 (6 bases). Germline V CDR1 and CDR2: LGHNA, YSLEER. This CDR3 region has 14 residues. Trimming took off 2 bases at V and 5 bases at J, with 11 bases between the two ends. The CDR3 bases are TGCGCCAGCAGCCAAATAGGACAGTTAGATACGCAGTATTTT. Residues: CASSQIGQLDTQYF.